This T cell receptor (beta chain) came from a study of blood T cell repertoires in COVID-19. Method: immunoSEQ multiplex PCR; TCRdb's copy keeps in-frame clones and lacks some. The table shows hundreds of thousands of clones, with about nine tenths occurring only once. Assignments of participants to cohorts depended upon their own reported clinical history. Germline loops: CDR1 KGHSH, CDR2 LQKENI. The CDR3 covers 14 residues. J was trimmed by 3 bases and V by 8 bases; bases with no gene match: 10. The sample consisted of PBMCs or T cells enriched from blood (not recorded which). The chain joins TRBV18 to TRBJ2-7; 7 bases fit TRBD1. This sequence was found in a woman aged 25-40 years with acute COVID-19. CDR3: CASTPGQTNYEQYF. The CDR3 DNA reads as TGTGCCAGCACCCCGGGACAGACAAACTACGAGCAGTACTTC.